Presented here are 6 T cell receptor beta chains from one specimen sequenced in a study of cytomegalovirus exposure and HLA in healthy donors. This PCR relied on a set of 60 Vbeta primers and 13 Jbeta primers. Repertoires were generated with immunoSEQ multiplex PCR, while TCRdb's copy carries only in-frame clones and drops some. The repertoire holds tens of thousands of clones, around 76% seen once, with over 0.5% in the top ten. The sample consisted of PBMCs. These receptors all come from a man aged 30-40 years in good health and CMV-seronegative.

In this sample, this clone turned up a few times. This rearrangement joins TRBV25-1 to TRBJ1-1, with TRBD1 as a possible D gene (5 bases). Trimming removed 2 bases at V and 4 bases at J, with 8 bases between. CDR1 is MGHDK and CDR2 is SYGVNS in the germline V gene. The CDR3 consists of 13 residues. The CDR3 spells CASSELDSTEAFF. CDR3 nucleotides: TGTGCCAGCAGTGAACTCGACAGCACTGAAGCTTTCTTT.

The CDR3 loop reads CASSLSVGRVGDTQYF. The CDR3 nucleotides read TGTGCCAGCAGCTTATCCGTGGGCAGGGTTGGAGATACGCAGTATTTT. V is TRBV7-3 and J is TRBJ2-3; TRBD1 might be the D (5 bases). Trimming pared 2 bases from V and 5 bases from J, leaving 17 bases between. CDR3 length equals 16 residues. Germline CDR1 reads SGHTA; CDR2 reads FQGTGA.

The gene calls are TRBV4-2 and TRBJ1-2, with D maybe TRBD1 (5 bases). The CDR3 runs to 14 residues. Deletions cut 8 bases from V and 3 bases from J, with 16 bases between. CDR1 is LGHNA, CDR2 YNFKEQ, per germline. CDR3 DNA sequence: TGTGCCAGCCGCCGGGCCCCGGGGGACTATGGCTACACCTTC. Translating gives CASRRAPGDYGYTF.

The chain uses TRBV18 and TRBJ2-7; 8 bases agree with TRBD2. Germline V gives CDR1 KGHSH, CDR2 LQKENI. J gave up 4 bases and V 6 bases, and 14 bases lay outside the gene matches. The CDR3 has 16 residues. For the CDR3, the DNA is TGTGCCAGCTCCTACAATTTGGTTAGCGGGGCATACGAGCAGTACGTC. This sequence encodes CASSYNLVSGAYEQYV.

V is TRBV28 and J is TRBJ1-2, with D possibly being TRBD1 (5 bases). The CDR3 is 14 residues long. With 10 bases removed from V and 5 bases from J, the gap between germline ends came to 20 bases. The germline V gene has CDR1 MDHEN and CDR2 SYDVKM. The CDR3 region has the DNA TGTGCCATTAAAGGCGGGGGTTCTCAATATGGCTACACCTTC. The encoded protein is CAIKGGGSQYGYTF.

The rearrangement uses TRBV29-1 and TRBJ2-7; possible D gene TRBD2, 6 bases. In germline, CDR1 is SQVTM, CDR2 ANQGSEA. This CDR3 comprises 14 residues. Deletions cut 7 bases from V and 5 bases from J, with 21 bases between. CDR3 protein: CSATGSQGQDEQYF. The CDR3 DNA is TGCAGCGCCACCGGGAGTCAGGGTCAGGACGAGCAGTACTTC.